In this sample, the clone carrying this TCR beta chain turned up a few times. Its specificity is unknown. TCRdb ran MiXCR on the 5' RACE reads and lists one entry per CDR3 protein. This table has hundreds of thousands of distinct CDR3 sequences, roughly an eighth appearing once. These data are taken from a study of T cells after yellow fever vaccination. Study results and caveats: Any FACS-sorted repertoire could hold abundant clonotypes that contaminate it from the bulk population. Booster samples showed a return of most primary-vaccination clones (approximately 95% CD4, about 85% CD8).

This specimen consisted of PBMCs, obtained on the day of the yellow fever booster vaccination. This sequence was found in a man in his thirties or forties who received the YFV17D yellow fever vaccine.

This CDR3 reads CASSPWAGSTDTQYF. The CDR3 nucleotides are TGTGCCAGCAGCCCATGGGCAGGGAGCACAGATACGCAGTATTTT. The rearrangement uses TRBV6-1 and TRBJ2-3; weak D call: TRBD1 (5 bases). CDR1 and CDR2 from the germline V gene are MNHNS and SASEGT. The CDR3 is 15 amino acids. V was pared by 6 bases and J by 0 bases, with 13 bases between.